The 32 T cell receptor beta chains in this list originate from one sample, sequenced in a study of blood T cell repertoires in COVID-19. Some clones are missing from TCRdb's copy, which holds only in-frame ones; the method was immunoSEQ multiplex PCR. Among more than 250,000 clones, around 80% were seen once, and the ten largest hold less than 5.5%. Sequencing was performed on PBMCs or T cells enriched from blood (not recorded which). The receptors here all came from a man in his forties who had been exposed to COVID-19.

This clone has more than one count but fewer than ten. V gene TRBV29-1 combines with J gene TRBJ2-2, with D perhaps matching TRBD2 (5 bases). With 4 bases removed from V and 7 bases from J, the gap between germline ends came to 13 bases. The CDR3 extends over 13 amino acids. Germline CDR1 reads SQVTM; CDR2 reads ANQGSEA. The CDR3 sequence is CSVARGWGGELFF. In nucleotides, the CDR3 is TGCAGCGTTGCTCGGGGATGGGGCGGGGAGCTGTTTTTT.

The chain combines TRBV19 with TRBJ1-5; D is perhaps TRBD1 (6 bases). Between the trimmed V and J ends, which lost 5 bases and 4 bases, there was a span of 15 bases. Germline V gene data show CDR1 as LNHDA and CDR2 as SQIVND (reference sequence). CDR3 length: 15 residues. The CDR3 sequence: CASSFRGVQNQPQHF. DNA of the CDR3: TGTGCCAGTAGTTTCAGGGGTGTCCAGAATCAGCCCCAGCATTTT.

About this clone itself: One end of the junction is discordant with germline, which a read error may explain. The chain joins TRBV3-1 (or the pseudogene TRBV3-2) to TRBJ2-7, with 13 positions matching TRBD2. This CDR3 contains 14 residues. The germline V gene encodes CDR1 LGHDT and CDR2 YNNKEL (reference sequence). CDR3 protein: CASSQDPGTSGILF. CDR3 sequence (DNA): TGTGCCAGCAGCCAAGATCCTGGGACTAGCGGGATTCTCTTC.

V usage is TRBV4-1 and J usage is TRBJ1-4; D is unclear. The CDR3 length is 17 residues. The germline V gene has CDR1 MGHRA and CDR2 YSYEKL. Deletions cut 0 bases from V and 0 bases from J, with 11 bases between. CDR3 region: CASSQDRAGTTNEKLFF. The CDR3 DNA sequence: TGCGCCAGCAGCCAAGATCGGGCGGGGACAACTAATGAAAAACTGTTTTTT.

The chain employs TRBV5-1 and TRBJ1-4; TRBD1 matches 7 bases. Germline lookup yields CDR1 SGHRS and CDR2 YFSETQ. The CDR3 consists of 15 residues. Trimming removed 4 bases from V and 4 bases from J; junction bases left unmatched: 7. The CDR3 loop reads CASSGRDSLNEKLFF. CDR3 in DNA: TGCGCCAGCAGCGGCCGGGACAGCCTTAATGAAAAACTGTTTTTT.

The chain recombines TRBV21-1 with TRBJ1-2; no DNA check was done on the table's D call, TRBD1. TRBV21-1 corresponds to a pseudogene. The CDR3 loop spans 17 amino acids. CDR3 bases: TGTGCCAGCAGCAAAGGGAGTAGGCAGGGGGTCGAGTATGGCTACACCTTC. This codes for CASSKGSRQGVEYGYTF.

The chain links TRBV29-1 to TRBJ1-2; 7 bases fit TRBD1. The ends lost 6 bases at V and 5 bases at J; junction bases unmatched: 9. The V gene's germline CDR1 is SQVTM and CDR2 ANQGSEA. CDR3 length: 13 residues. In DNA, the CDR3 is TGCAGCGTCAGCAGGGGGTTACTGTATGGCTACACCTTC. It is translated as CSVSRGLLYGYTF. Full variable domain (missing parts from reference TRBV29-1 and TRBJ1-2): SAVISQKPSRDICQRGTSLTIQCQVDSQVTMMFWYRQQPGQSLTLIATANQGSEATYESGFVIDKFPISRPNLTFSTLTVSNMSPEDSSIYLCSVSRGLLYGYTFGSGTRLTVV.

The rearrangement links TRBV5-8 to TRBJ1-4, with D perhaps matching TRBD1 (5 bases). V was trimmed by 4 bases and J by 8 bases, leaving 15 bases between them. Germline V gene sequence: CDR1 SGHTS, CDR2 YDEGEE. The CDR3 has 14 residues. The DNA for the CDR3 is TGTGCCAGCAGCCTAGGAACCAGGGAAGAAAAACTGTTTTTT. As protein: CASSLGTREEKLFF.

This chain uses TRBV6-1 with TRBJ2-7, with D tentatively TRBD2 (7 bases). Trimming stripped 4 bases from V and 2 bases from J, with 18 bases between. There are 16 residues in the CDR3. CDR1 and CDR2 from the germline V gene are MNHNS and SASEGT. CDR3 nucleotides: TGTGCCAGCAGTGTACAGGGCGGCGGGGGCCCCTACGAGCAGTACTTC. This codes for CASSVQGGGGPYEQYF.

In nucleotides, the CDR3 is TGTGCCAGCAGTTACGATCGCGATTACGAGCAGTACTTC. Residues: CASSYDRDYEQYF. This sequence joins TRBV6-5 and TRBJ2-7; D remains ambiguous. V lost 2 bases and J lost 4, with 9 bases in between. CDR3 size: 13 residues. CDR1 is MNHEY and CDR2 is SVGAGI in the germline V gene.

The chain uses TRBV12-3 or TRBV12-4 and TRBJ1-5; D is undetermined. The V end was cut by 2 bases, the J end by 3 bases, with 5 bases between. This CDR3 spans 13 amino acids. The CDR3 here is CASSLRFNQPQHF. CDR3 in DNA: TGTGCCAGCAGTTTACGGTTCAATCAGCCCCAGCATTTT.

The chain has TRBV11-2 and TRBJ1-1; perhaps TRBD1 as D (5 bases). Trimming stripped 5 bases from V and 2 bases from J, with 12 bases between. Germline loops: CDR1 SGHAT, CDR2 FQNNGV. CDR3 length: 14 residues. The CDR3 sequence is CASSTQTANTEAFF. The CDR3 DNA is TGTGCCAGCAGCACACAGACAGCTAACACTGAAGCTTTCTTT.

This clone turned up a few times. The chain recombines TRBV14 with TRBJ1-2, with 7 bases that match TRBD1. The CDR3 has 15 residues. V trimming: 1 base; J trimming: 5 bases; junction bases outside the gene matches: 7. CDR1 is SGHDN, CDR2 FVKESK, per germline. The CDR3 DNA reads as TGTGCCAGCAGCCAAGCCGGGACAGCCGCATATGGCTACACCTTC. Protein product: CASSQAGTAAYGYTF. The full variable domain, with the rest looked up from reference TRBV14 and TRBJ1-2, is EAGVTQFPSHSVIEKGQTVTLRCDPISGHDNLYWYRRVMGKEIKFLLHFVKESKQDESGMPNNRFLAERTGGTYSTLKVQPAELEDSGVYFCASSQAGTAAYGYTFGSGTRLTVV.

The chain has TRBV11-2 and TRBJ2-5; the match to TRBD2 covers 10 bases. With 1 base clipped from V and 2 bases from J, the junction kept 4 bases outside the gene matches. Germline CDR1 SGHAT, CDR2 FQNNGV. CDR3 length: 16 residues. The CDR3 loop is CASSLGTSGVQETQYF. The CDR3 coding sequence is TGTGCCAGCAGCTTAGGGACTAGCGGAGTTCAAGAGACCCAGTACTTC. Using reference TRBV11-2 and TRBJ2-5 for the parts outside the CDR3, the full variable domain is EAGVAQSPRYKIIEKRQSVAFWCNPISGHATLYWYQQILGQGPKLLIQFQNNGVVDDSQLPKDRFSAERLKGVDSTLKIQPAKLEDSAVYLCASSLGTSGVQETQYFGPGTRLLVL.

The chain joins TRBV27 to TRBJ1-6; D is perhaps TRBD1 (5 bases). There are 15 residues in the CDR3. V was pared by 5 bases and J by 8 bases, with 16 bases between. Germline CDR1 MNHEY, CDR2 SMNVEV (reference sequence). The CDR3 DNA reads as TGTGCCAGCAGTCCGCGACAGCCGTATGATTCACCCCTCCACTTT. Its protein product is CASSPRQPYDSPLHF.

CDR3 nucleotides: TGCAGCGTCTACTCGGGGGACACTGAAGCTTTCTTT. This translates into CSVYSGDTEAFF. The J gene is TRBJ1-1, the V gene TRBV29-1; possibly TRBD1 for D (5 bases). The ends were cut back, 6 bases at V and 3 bases at J, with 11 bases in the middle. Germline assignment: CDR1 SQVTM and CDR2 ANQGSEA. The CDR3 is 12 residues long.

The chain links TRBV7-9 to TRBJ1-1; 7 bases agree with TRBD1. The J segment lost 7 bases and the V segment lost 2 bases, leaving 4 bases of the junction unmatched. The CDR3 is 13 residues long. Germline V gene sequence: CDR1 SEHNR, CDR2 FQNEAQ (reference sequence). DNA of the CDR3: TGTGCCAGCAGCTTATATTCAGGGGGTGAAGCTTTCTTT. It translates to CASSLYSGGEAFF.

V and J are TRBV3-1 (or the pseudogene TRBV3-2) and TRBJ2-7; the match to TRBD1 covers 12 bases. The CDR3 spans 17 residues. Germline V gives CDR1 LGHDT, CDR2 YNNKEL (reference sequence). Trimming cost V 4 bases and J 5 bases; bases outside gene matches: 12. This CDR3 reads CASSPGIYGTGGHEQYF. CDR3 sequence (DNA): TGTGCCAGCAGCCCCGGAATTTACGGGACAGGGGGCCACGAGCAGTACTTC.

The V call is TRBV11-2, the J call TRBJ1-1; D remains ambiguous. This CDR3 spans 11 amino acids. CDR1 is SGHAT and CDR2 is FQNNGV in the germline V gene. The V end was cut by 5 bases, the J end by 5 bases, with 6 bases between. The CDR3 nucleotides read TGTGCCAGCAGCCGCCAGACTGAAGCTTTCTTT. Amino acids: CASSRQTEAFF.

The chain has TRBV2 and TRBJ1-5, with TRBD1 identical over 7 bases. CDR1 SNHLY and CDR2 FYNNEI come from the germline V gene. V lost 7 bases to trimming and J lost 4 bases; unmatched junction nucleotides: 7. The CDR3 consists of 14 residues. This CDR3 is CASTWDSINQPQHF. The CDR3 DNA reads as TGTGCCAGCACTTGGGACAGCATAAATCAGCCCCAGCATTTT.

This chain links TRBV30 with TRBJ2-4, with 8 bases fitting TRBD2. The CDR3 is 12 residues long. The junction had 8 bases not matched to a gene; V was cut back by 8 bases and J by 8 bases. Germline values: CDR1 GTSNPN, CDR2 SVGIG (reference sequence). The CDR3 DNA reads TGTGCCGGGGATCGGGGGGGGGACATTCAGTACTTC. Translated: CAGDRGGDIQYF.

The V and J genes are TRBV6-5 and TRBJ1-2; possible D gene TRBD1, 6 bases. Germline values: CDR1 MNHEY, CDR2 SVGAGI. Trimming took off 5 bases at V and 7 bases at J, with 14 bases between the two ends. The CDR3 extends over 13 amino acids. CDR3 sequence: CASSPQTGLGYTF. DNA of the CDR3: TGTGCCAGCAGTCCCCAGACAGGTCTTGGCTACACCTTC.

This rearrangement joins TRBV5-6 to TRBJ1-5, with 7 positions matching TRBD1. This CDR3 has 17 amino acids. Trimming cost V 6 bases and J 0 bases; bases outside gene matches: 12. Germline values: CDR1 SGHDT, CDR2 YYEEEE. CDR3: CASTSWWDRYSNQPQHF. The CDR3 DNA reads TGTGCCAGCACCTCATGGTGGGACAGATATAGCAATCAGCCCCAGCATTTT.

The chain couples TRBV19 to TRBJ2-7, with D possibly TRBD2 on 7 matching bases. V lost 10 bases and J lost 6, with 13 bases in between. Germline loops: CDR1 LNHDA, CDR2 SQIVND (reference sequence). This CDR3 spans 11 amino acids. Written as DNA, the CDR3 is TGTGCCACCGAGGGGGGGGGCGAGCAGTACTTC. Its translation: CATEGGGEQYF.

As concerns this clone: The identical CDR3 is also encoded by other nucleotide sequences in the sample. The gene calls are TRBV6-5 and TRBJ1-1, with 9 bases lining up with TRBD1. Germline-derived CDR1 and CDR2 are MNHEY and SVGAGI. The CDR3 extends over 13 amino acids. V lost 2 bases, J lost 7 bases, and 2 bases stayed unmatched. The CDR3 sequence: CASSYRDRDEAFF. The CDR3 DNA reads TGTGCCAGCAGTTACCGGGACAGGGATGAAGCTTTCTTT.

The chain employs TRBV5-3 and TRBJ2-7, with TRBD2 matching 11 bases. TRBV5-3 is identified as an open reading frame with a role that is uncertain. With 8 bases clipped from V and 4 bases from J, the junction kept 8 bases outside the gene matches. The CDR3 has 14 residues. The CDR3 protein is CARYSGRAYYEQYF. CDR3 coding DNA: TGTGCCAGGTATAGCGGGAGGGCTTATTACGAGCAGTACTTC.

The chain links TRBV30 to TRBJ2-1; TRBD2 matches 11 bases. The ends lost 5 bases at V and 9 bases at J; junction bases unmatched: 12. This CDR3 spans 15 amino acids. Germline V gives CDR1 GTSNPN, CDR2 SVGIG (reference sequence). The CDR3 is CAWLAGTSGHGEQFF. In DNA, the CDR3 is TGTGCCTGGCTTGCCGGGACTAGCGGTCACGGTGAGCAGTTCTTC.

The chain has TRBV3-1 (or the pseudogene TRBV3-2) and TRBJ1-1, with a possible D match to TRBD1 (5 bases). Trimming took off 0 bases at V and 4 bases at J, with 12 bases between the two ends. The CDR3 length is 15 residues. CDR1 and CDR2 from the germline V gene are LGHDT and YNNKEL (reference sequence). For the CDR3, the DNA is TGTGCCAGCAGCCAAGAACGTCTTCAGGGCACTGAAGCTTTCTTT. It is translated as CASSQERLQGTEAFF.

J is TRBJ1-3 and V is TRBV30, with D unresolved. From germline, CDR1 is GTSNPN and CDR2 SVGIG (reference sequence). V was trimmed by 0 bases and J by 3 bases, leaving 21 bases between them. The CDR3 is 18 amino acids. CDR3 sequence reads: CAWSVRSVTKFIGNTIYF. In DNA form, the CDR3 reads TGTGCCTGGAGTGTACGGTCGGTAACGAAATTCATTGGAAACACCATATATTTT. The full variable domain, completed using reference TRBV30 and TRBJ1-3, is SQTIHQWPATLVQPVGSPLSLECTVEGTSNPNLYWYRQAAGRGLQLLFYSVGIGQISSEVPQNLSASRPQDRQFILSSKKLLLSDSGFYLCAWSVRSVTKFIGNTIYFGEGSWLTVV.

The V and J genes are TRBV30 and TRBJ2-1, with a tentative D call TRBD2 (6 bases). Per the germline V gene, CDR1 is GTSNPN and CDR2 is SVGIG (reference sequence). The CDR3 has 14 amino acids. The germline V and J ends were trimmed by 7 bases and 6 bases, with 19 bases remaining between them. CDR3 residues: CAYSPRGIGNEQFF. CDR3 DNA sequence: TGTGCCTACTCACCGCGCGGGATAGGCAATGAGCAGTTCTTC.

DNA for the CDR3: TGTGCCACCAGCAGAGACCGAGCGGGAGGGACCACCGGGGAGCTGTTTTTT. This gives the protein CATSRDRAGGTTGELFF. V is TRBV15 and J is TRBJ2-2; TRBD2 agrees at 10 bases. The CDR3 totals 17 residues. The V segment lost 0 bases and the J segment 4 bases; nucleotides outside the gene matches: 5. Germline V gives CDR1 LNHNV, CDR2 YYDKDF (reference sequence).

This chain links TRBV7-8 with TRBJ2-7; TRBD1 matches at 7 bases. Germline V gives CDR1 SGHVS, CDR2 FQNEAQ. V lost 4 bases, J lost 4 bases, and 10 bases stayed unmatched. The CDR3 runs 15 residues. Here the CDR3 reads CASSSSTGVRYEQYF. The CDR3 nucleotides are TGTGCCAGCAGCTCATCAACAGGGGTTCGTTACGAGCAGTACTTC. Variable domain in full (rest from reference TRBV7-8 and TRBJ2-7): GAGVSQSPRYKVAKRGQDVALRCDPISGHVSLFWYQQALGQGPEFLTYFQNEAQLDKSGLPSDRFFAERPEGSVSTLKIQRTQQEDSAVYLCASSSSTGVRYEQYFGPGTRLTVT.